This record concerns one T cell receptor (beta chain) sequence. What this receptor recognizes is not known. The record has no base qualities; no much larger clone is one base away. CDR1 and CDR2, per the germline V gene, are MNHNS and SASEGT. V drops 3 bases and J drops 5 bases, leaving 14 bases in between. The CDR3 spans 14 residues, from the cysteine through the phenylalanine. The sequence is cut down to CDR3 DNA, 42 bases in frame from base 1. This specimen belongs to a study of blood T cells in healthy people across ages (dated by TCRdb to about 2015). A note on the overall study: Template switching captured roughly one uniquely barcoded TCR beta cDNA molecule per two T cells in model experiments. Donors were grouped into four age groups: young (average roughly 17 years), middle-aged (39), aged (around 60) and long-lived (around 82). Using the same blood draw, the study looked at two additional independent replicas of 1 million unique cDNA reads for two donors, one aged 18 to 29 and the other aged 80 or older. Donors of different ages were randomly distributed across sequencing lanes to avoid experimental bias. The study measured age-related changes in TCR beta repertoire diversity using deep sequencing normalized with unique cDNA molecular identifiers. On the study overall, not on this receptor specifically: Conclusive comparison of naive and antigen-experienced compartments was prevented by the profiling of bulk unsorted PBMCs. The percentage of naive T cells measured by flow cytometry correlated strongly with observed TCR beta diversity. The long-lived group showed more naive CD4+ T cells, fewer expanded clones and increased TCR diversity than the aged group, suggesting age selection. Estimates of total diversity based on one million sequenced T cells were regarded as lower bounds and as underestimates. Donor CMV infection status was unknown, potentially confounding age-related changes in expanded clonotypes. Observed TCR beta diversity per million T cells fell roughly linearly with age, and a significant reduction was already apparent by age about 43.

The donors were 40 or so Caucasian individuals from Russia, aged roughly 6 to 95 years, who were systemically healthy. Each donor gave about 9.7 milliliters of peripheral blood, drawn into EDTA-treated Vacutainer tubes. Ficoll-Paque density-gradient centrifugation was used to isolate PBMCs, with at least 6 million per sample. Trizol reagent was used to extract total RNA from PBMCs, with at least 6 micrograms per sample. The percentages of naive CD45RAhigh/CD27high T cells were determined by flow cytometry on a PBMC aliquot from every donor. The library came from 5' RACE. Sequencer: Illumina HiSeq 2500. A second about 7 to 12 cycle PCR used a sample-barcoded 5' primer and a J-beta primer mix. A unique molecular identifier was introduced onto each TCR beta cDNA molecule by a template-switch 5' adaptor carrying 12 random nucleotides. Each sample yielded at least 3 million CDR3-containing paired-end reads. The Mint cDNA synthesis kit, primed by a TRBC-specific oligonucleotide, was used to synthesize first-strand cDNA from all RNA. After uracil-DNA glycosylase treatment, a first 18-cycle PCR used universal primers M1SS and BC2_uni_R on all cDNA. Regarding the original processing steps: For normalization, 1 million high-quality reads, each with a distinct molecular identifier, were randomly selected from each sample. Instead of being binned into consensus sequences, reads that shared molecular identifiers were thrown out. MiTCR, with a Q25 quality threshold and the strictest error-elimination algorithm, was used for CDR3 identification, clonotype clustering and error correction. A nonparametric unseen species model with Euler transformation was used to estimate lower-bound total TCR beta diversity. TCRdb cleaned the public reads at Q25 with fastp, built clones with MiXCR and kept in-frame beta chains. Each record represents a unique CDR3 protein, reported with the most common genes and DNA among its rows. The V and J calls and clone size come from TCRdb's table, not from the authors' own analysis. The sample records 980,000 or so distinct CDR3 sequences, about 48% of which are singletons. Roughly an eighth of the sample is held by the ten biggest clonotypes.

The sample taken for sequencing was blood. The sequence came from a young man in good health. The chain joins TRBV6-1 to TRBJ2-7; perhaps TRBD2 is the D gene, with 5 bases matching. The DNA is as follows: TGTGCCAGCAGTGATGTCGGGGAGAGCAACGAGCAGTACTTC. This encodes CASSDVGESNEQYF.